The sequence of this TCR beta chain was determined in a study of PD-L1 blockade in urothelial cancer. Background on the study: Most patients, twenty-five of 29, were males with bladder-origin cancer. After treatment start, blood was analyzed at 3 weeks (second dose) and at 6 weeks.

With respect to this clone: Its antigen is currently unknown.

From germline, CDR1 is LNHDA and CDR2 SQIVND (reference sequence). Deletions cut 6 bases from V and 3 bases from J, with 14 bases between. The CDR3 sequence is 15 residues long. Synthetic spike-ins, TCR analog templates, were added into each PCR. The repertoire was sequenced with immunoSEQ multiplex PCR; TCRdb's copy has only in-frame clones and lacks some. In the table there are 40,000 or so clones, around 84% of which are singletons. Overall study results and limits: Better survival was forecast by a pretreatment blood TCR clonality below the median.

The V call is TRBV19, the J call TRBJ2-2, with D possibly being TRBD1 (7 bases). The sequenced sample was PBMCs, obtained around atezolizumab (anti-PD-L1) treatment. The source is a man between 70 and 80 years old with urothelial cancer. In DNA form, the CDR3 reads TGTGCCAGTAGGGGGGGACAGCTATACACCGGGGAGCTGTTTTTT. It specifies CASRGGQLYTGELFF.